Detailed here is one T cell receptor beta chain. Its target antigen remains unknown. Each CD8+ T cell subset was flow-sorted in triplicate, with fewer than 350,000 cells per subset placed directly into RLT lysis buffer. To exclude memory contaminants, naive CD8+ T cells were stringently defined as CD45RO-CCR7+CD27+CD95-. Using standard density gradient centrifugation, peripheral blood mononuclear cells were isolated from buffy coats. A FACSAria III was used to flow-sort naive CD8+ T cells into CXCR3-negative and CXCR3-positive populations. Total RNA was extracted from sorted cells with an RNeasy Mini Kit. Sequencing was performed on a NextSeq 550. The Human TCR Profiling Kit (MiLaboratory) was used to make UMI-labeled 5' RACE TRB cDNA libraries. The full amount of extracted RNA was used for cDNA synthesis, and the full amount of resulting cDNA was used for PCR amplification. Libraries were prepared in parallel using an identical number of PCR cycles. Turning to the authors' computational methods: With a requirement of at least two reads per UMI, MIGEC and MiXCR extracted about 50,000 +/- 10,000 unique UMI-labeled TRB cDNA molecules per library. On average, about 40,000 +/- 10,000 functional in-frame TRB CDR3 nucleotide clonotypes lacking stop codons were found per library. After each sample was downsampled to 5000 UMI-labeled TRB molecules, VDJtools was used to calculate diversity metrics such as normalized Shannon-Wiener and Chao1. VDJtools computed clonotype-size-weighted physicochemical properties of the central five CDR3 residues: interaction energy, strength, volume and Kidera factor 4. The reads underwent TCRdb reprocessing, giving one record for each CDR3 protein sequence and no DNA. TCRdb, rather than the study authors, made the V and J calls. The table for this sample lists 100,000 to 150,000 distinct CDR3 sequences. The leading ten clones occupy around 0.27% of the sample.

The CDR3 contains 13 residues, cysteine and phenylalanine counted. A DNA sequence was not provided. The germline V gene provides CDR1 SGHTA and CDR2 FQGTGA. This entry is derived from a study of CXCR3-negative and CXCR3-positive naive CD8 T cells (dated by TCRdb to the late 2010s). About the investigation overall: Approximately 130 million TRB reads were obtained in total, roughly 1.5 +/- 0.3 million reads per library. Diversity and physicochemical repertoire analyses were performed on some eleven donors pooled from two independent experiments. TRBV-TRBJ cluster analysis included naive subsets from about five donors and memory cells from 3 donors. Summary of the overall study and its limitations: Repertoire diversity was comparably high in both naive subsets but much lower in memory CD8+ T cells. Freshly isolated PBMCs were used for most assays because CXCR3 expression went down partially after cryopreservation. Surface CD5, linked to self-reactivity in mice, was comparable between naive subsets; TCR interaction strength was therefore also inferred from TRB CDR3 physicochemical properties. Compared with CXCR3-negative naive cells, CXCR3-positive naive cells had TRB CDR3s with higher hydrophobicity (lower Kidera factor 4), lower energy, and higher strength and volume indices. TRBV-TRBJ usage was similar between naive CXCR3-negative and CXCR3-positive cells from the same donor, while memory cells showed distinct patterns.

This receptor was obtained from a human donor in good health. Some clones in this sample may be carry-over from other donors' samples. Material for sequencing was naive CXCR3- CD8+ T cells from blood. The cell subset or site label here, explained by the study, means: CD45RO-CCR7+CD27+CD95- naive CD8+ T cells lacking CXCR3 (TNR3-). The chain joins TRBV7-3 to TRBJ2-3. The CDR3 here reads CASSSDLPDTQYF.